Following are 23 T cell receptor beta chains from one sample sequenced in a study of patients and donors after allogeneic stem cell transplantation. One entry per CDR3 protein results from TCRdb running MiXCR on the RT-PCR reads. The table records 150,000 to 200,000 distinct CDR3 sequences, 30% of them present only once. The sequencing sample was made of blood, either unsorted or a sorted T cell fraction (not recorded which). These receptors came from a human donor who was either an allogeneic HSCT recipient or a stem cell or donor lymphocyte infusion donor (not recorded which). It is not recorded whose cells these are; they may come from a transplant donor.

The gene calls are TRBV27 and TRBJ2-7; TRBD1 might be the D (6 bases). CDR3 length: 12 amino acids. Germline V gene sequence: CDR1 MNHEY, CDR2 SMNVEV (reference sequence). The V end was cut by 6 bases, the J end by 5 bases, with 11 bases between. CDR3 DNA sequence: TGTGCCAGCAGAGAGGGGGACGACGAGCAGTACTTC. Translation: CASREGDDEQYF.

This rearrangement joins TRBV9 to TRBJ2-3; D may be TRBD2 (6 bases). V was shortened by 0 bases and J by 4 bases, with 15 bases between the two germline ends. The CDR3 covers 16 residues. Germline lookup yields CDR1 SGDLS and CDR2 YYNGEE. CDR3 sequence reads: CASSVEGDRLADTQYF. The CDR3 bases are TGTGCCAGCAGCGTAGAAGGGGATAGACTAGCAGATACGCAGTATTTT. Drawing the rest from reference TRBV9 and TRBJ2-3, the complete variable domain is DSGVTQTPKHLITATGQRVTLRCSPRSGDLSVYWYQQSLDQGLQFLIQYYNGEERAKGNILERFSAQQFPDLHSELNLSSLELGDSALYFCASSVEGDRLADTQYFGPGTRLTVL.

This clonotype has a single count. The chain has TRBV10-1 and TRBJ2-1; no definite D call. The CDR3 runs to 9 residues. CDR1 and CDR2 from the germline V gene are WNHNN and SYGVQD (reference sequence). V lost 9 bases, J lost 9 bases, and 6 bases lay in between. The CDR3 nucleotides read TGCGCCAGTCCCTTTGAGCAGTTCTTC. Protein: CASPFEQFF.

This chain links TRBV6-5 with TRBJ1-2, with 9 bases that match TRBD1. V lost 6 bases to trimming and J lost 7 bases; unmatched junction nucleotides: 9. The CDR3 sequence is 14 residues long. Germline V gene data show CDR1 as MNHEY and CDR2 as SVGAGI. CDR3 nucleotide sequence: TGTGCCAGCAGGGGACAGGGCGAGATAGGTGGCTACACCTTC. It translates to CASRGQGEIGGYTF.

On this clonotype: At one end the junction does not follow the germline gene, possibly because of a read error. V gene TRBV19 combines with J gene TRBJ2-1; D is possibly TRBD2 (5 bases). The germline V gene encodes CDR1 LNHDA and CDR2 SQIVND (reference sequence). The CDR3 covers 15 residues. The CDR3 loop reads CASRIALSSYNEQFF. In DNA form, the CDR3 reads TGTGCCAGTAGAATAGCGCTGAGCTCCTACAATGAGCAGTTCTTC. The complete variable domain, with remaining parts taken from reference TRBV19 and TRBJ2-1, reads DGGITQSPKYLFRKEGQNVTLSCEQNLNHDAMYWYRQDPGQGLRLIYYSQIVNDFQKGDIAEGYSVSREKKESFPLTVTSAQKNPTAFYLCASRIALSSYNEQFFGPGTRLTVL.

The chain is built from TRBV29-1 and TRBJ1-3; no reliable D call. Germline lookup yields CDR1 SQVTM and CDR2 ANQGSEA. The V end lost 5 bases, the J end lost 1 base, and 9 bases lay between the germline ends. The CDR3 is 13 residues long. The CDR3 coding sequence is TGCAGCGTTCACGTTAATTCTGGAAACACCATATATTTT. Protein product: CSVHVNSGNTIYF.

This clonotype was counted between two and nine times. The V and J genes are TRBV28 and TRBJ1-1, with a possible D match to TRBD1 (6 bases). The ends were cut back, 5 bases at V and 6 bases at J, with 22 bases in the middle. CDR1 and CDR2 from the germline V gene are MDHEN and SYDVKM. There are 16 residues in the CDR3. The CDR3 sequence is CASSIPTGASSSEAFF. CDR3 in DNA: TGTGCCAGCAGTATACCTACGGGGGCTTCGAGCTCTGAAGCTTTCTTT.

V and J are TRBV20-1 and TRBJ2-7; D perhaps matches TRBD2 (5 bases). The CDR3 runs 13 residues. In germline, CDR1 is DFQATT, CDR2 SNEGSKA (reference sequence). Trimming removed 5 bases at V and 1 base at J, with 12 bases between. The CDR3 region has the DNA TGCAGTGCTGGAGGACTGCTGTCCTACGAGCAGTACTTC. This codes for CSAGGLLSYEQYF.

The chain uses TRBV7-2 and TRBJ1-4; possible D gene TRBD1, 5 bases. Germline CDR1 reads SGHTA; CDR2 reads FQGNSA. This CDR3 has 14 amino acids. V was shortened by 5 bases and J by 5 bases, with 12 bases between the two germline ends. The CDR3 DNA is TGTGCCAGCAGCCTACGGGGGTGGAATGAAAAACTGTTTTTT. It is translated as CASSLRGWNEKLFF. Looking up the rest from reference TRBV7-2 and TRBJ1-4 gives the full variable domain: GAGVSQSPSNKVTEKGKDVELRCDPISGHTALYWYRQSLGQGLEFLIYFQGNSAPDKSGLPSDRFSAERTGGSVSTLTIQRTQQEDSAVYLCASSLRGWNEKLFFGSGTQLSVL.

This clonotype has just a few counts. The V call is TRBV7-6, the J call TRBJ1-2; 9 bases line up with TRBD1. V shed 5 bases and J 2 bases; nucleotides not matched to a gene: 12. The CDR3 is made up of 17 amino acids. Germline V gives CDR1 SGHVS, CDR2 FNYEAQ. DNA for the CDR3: TGTGCCAGCAGCCTCGGACAGGGGTCAGTTTCCAACTATGGCTACACCTTC. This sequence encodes CASSLGQGSVSNYGYTF.

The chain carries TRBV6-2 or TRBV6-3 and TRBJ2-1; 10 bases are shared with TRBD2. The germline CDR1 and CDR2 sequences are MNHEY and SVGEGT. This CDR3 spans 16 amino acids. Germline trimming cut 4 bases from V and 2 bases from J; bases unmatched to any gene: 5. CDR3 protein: CASSFIAGGPYNEQFF. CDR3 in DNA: TGTGCCAGCAGTTTTATAGCGGGAGGCCCCTACAATGAGCAGTTCTTC.

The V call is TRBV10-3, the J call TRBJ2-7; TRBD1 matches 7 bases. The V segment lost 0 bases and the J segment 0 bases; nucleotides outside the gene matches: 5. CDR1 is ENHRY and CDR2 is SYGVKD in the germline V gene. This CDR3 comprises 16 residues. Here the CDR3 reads CAISESRGLSSYEQYF. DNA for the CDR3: TGTGCCATCAGTGAGTCAAGGGGGCTTAGCTCCTACGAGCAGTACTTC.

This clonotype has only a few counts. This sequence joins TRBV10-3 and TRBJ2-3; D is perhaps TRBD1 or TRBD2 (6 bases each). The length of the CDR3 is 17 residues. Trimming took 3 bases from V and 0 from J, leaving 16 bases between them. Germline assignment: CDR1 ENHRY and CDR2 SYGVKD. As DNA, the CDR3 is TGTGCCATCAGTGAATTGGGGGGCGGATCTAGCACAGATACGCAGTATTTT. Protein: CAISELGGGSSTDTQYF.

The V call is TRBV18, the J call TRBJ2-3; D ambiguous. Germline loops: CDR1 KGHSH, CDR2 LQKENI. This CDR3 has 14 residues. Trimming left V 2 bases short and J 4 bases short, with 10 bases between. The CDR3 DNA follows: TGTGCCAGCTCACCATCCGAAGCCGCAGATACGCAGTATTTT. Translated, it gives CASSPSEAADTQYF.

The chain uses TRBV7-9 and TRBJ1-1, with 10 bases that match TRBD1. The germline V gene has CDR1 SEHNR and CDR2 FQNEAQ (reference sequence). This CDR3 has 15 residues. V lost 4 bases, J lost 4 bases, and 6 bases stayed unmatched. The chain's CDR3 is CASSSWDRGFTEAFF. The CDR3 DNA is TGTGCCAGCAGCTCGTGGGACAGGGGTTTCACTGAAGCTTTCTTT. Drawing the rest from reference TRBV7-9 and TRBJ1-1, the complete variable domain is DTGVSQNPRHKITKRGQNVTFRCDPISEHNRLYWYRQTLGQGPEFLTYFQNEAQLEKSRLLSDRFSAERPKGSFSTLEIQRTEQGDSAMYLCASSSWDRGFTEAFFGQGTRLTVV.

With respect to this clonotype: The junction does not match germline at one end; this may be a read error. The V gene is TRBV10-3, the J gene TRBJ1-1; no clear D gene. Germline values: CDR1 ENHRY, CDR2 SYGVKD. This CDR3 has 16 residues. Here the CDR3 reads CAIKRREVVGNSEAFF. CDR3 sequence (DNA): TGTGCCATCAAGAGAAGGGAGGTGGTGGGGAACAGTGAAGCTTTCTTT.

CDR3 bases: TGTGCCAGCAGTTACTCGCTAATAAAGGGTGAGCAGTTCTTC. Translated: CASSYSLIKGEQFF. The chain uses TRBV6-2 or TRBV6-3 and TRBJ2-1; D is undetermined. Germline CDR1 and CDR2: MNHEY and SVGEGT. The V end was cut by 0 bases, the J end by 9 bases, with 12 bases between. The CDR3 contains 14 residues.

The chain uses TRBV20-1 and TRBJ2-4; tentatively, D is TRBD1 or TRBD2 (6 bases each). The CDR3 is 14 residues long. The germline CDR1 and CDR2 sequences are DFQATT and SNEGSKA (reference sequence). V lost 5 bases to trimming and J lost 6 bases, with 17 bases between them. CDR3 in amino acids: CSAGLLGGGNIQYF. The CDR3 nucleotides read TGCAGTGCTGGTCTCCTTGGAGGGGGAAACATTCAGTACTTC.

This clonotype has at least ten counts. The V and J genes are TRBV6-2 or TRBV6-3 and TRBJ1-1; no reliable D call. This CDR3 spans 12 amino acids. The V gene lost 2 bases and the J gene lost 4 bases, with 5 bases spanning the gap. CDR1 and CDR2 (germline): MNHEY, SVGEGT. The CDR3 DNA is TGTGCCAGCAGTTACGTGACCACTGAAGCTTTCTTT. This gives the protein CASSYVTTEAFF.

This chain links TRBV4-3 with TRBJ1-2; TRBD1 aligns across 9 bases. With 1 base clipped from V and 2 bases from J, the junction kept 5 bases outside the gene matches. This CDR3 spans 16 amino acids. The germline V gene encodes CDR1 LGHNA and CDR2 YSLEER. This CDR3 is CASSQAPGQGNYGYTF. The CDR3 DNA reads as TGCGCCAGCAGCCAAGCCCCGGGACAGGGAAACTATGGCTACACCTTC.

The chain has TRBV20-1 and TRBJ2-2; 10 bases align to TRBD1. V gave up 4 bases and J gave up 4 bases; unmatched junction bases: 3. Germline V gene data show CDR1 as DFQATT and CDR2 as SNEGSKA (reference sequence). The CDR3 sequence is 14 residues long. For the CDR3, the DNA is TGCAGTGCTACCCGGACAGGGGGCACCGGGGAGCTGTTTTTT. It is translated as CSATRTGGTGELFF.

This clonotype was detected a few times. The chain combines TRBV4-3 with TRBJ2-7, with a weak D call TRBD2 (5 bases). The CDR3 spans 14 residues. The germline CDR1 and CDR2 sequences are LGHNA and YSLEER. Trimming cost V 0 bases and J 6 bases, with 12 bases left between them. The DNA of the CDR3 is TGCGCCAGCAGCCAAGATAGGCTAGCAGCCGAGCAGTACTTC. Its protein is CASSQDRLAAEQYF.

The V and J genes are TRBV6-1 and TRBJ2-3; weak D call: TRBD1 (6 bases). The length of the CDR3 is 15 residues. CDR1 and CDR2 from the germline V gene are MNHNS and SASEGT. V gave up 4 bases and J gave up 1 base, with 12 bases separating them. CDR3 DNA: TGTGCCAGCAGTGTCTTCTCAGGGGGCACAGATACGCAGTATTTT. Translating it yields CASSVFSGGTDTQYF.